This T cell receptor (beta chain) is drawn from a study of shared clonotypes between healthy human individuals. Regarding this clone: Within the sample, other DNA sequences also encode this same CDR3.

Investigators divided CD4+ cells into CD45RA+ naive and CD45RA-negative memory subsets. Running of the assay took place at deep level. The assay was immunoSEQ multiplex PCR, and TCRdb's table has in-frame clones only and misses some. Among approximately 2.4 million clones listed, 90% to 97% were seen once. Germline CDR1 is MNHNS and CDR2 is SASEGT. The CDR3 is 11 residues long. V lost 3 bases and J lost 4, with 4 bases in between. The TCR originated in a man aged 18 to 29 in good health. The sequenced sample was naive CD4+ T cells sorted from blood. Regarding subset: CD45RA+ positively selected. The J gene is TRBJ2-7, the V gene TRBV6-1, with unresolved D. CDR3 sequence reads: CASSDGYEQYF. CDR3 coding DNA: TGTGCCAGCAGTGATGGATACGAGCAGTACTTC.